The rows below give T cell receptor beta chains drawn from one sample of a study of cytomegalovirus exposure and HLA in healthy donors. TCRdb's copy holds only in-frame clones and misses some; the assay was immunoSEQ multiplex PCR. The sample holds around 92,000 clones, 81% seen once. Sequencing was carried out using PBMCs. Receptor source: a girl aged 2-10 years in good health and CMV-seropositive. Each CDR3 is given with its conserved first and last residue. D genes are given only for firm matches. Part of the rows lack a size; the others show once, few, many or a class for expanded clones.

j_gene: TRBJ1-1; abundance: once; d_gene: TRBD1; v_gene: TRBV19; CDR3nt: TGTGCCAGTAGAGCGGTCTACAGGGGGCTGTTGACTGAAGCTTTCTTT; CDR3aa: CASRAVYRGLLTEAFF
j_gene: TRBJ1-2; abundance: .; d_gene: .; v_gene: TRBV20-1; CDR3nt: TGCAGTGCTAGAGGGGCGCTAGGCTACACCTTC; CDR3aa: CSARGALGYTF
j_gene: TRBJ2-1; abundance: .; d_gene: .; v_gene: TRBV29-1; CDR3nt: TGCAGCGGGTTGTCCAGCTCCTACAATGAGCAGTTCTTC; CDR3aa: CSGLSSSYNEQFF
j_gene: TRBJ1-5; abundance: .; d_gene: TRBD1; v_gene: TRBV6-6; CDR3nt: TGTGCCAGCAGTTACTCGGGACAGAATAGCAATCAGCCCCAGCATTTT; CDR3aa: CASSYSGQNSNQPQHF
j_gene: TRBJ1-1; abundance: .; d_gene: .; v_gene: TRBV13; CDR3nt: TGTGCCACTCAATGGGGGGGGACGGGGACTGAAGCTTTCTTT; CDR3aa: CATQWGGTGTEAFF
j_gene: TRBJ1-2; abundance: .; d_gene: TRBD1; v_gene: TRBV2; CDR3nt: TGTGCCAGCAGGGAACAGGGGAACTATGGCTACACCTTC; CDR3aa: CASREQGNYGYTF
j_gene: TRBJ1-5; abundance: .; d_gene: TRBD1; v_gene: TRBV28; CDR3nt: TGTGCCAGCAGTTTAAGACAGGGGGGTCAGCCCCAGCATTTT; CDR3aa: CASSLRQGGQPQHF
j_gene: TRBJ2-5; abundance: .; d_gene: TRBD2; v_gene: TRBV4-2; CDR3nt: TGTGCCAGCAGCCAAGTTGGACCGGGGGGGAGCGGCCAGTACTTC; CDR3aa: CASSQVGPGGSGQYF
j_gene: TRBJ2-3; abundance: .; d_gene: TRBD2; v_gene: TRBV7-6; CDR3nt: TGTGCCAGCAGCTTAGTCCCGATTAGCGGGAGGGCCACGGATACGCAGTATTTT; CDR3aa: CASSLVPISGRATDTQYF
j_gene: TRBJ2-5; abundance: .; d_gene: TRBD1; v_gene: TRBV18; CDR3nt: TGTGCCAGCTCACCCCGGAAAACAGGGGGCGACACGAAGACCCAGTACTTC; CDR3aa: CASSPRKTGGDTKTQYF
j_gene: TRBJ2-7; abundance: .; d_gene: TRBD2; v_gene: TRBV7-2; CDR3nt: TGTGCCACCTCTACGGCTAGCGGGAGATTTGAGCAGTACTTC; CDR3aa: CATSTASGRFEQYF
j_gene: TRBJ1-2; abundance: .; d_gene: .; v_gene: TRBV5-1; CDR3nt: TGCGCCAGCAGACCATCCCTGGACAGCTATGGCTACACCTTC; CDR3aa: CASRPSLDSYGYTF
j_gene: TRBJ2-7; abundance: few; d_gene: TRBD1; v_gene: TRBV28; CDR3nt: TGTGCCAGCTCTGACAGGGGGCAGGGGCAGTACTTC; CDR3aa: CASSDRGQGQYF
j_gene: TRBJ2-2; abundance: .; d_gene: TRBD1; v_gene: TRBV5-1; CDR3nt: TGCGCCAGCAGCAGGGACAGGAGTAACACCGGGGAGCTGTTTTTT; CDR3aa: CASSRDRSNTGELFF
j_gene: TRBJ1-2; abundance: .; d_gene: TRBD1; v_gene: TRBV19; CDR3nt: TGTGCCAGTACCAACAGGGGACTTTATGGCTACACCTTC; CDR3aa: CASTNRGLYGYTF
j_gene: TRBJ2-7; abundance: .; d_gene: .; v_gene: TRBV6-5; CDR3nt: TGTGCCAGCAGTTACTCAGGGACACCTTCCTACGAGCAGTACTTC; CDR3aa: CASSYSGTPSYEQYF
j_gene: TRBJ2-7; abundance: .; d_gene: .; v_gene: TRBV18; CDR3nt: TGTGCCAGCTCACCAGGAGCCCCGGACAGCGACGAGCAGTACTTC; CDR3aa: CASSPGAPDSDEQYF
j_gene: TRBJ2-7; abundance: .; d_gene: .; v_gene: TRBV30; CDR3nt: TGTGCCTGGAGTGTAACCAACAGGGAAGCCGAGCAGTACTTC; CDR3aa: CAWSVTNREAEQYF
j_gene: TRBJ2-1; abundance: .; d_gene: TRBD2; v_gene: TRBV7-9; CDR3nt: TGTGCCAGCAGCGGAGCGGGAGATGCTGAGCAGTTCTTC; CDR3aa: CASSGAGDAEQFF
j_gene: TRBJ2-7; abundance: .; d_gene: TRBD2; v_gene: TRBV6-5; CDR3nt: TGTGCCAGCAGCCTCAAGGGACTAGCGGTGTGGGAGCAGTACTTC; CDR3aa: CASSLKGLAVWEQYF
j_gene: TRBJ1-3; abundance: .; d_gene: TRBD1; v_gene: TRBV5-5; CDR3nt: TGTGCCAGCAGCTTAGGACAGGGTCTACGAAACACCATATATTTT; CDR3aa: CASSLGQGLRNTIYF
j_gene: TRBJ2-7; abundance: few; d_gene: .; v_gene: TRBV7-9; CDR3nt: TGTGCCAGCAGCTTGTCCGGGGGAAAGCACGAGCAGTACTTC; CDR3aa: CASSLSGGKHEQYF
j_gene: TRBJ2-7; abundance: once; d_gene: TRBD2; v_gene: TRBV7-2; CDR3nt: TGTGCCAGCAGCTTTGGCGGGAGCTCCTACGAGCAGTACTTC; CDR3aa: CASSFGGSSYEQYF
j_gene: TRBJ1-5; abundance: .; d_gene: .; v_gene: TRBV6-6; CDR3nt: TGTGCCAGCACCAAGGACTTGCTCGTCGACTCCCAGCATTTT; CDR3aa: CASTKDLLVDSQHF
j_gene: TRBJ1-1; abundance: .; d_gene: .; v_gene: TRBV5-1; CDR3nt: TGCGCCAGCAGCTTGGGGGCTGCTATCATGAACACTGAAGCTTTCTTT; CDR3aa: CASSLGAAIMNTEAFF
j_gene: TRBJ2-7; abundance: few; d_gene: .; v_gene: TRBV28; CDR3nt: TGTGCCAGCAGTTACGACAGTACCTACGAGCAGTACTTC; CDR3aa: CASSYDSTYEQYF